The 5 T cell receptor beta chains in this list originate from one sample, sequenced in a study of CD8+ T cells in alopecia areata. RNA was extracted and reverse transcribed into cDNA as the sequencing template. Assay: immunoSEQ multiplex PCR; the TCRdb copy retains only in-frame clones and omits some. The repertoire holds 90,000 to 130,000 clones, under 60% seen once, with 20% to 30% in the top ten. The specimen was NKG2D-low CD8+ T cells sorted from blood. The origin of the receptors is a human donor with alopecia areata.

This clone was found once. J is TRBJ1-1 and V is TRBV6-6, with D perhaps matching TRBD1 (5 bases). Germline assignment: CDR1 MNHNY and CDR2 SVGAGI (reference sequence). V lost 7 bases and J 0 bases, leaving 12 bases between the germline ends. This CDR3 has 14 residues. The CDR3 nucleotides read TGTGCCAGCACCTTGGGGGTGATGAACACTGAAGCTTTCTTT. Translating gives CASTLGVMNTEAFF.

This clone was recorded a few times. V gene TRBV13 combines with J gene TRBJ2-1; 7 bases fit TRBD2. The CDR3 is 16 residues long. V was clipped by 3 bases and J by 2 bases; unmatched bases: 7. Germline V gene lookup returns CDR1 PRHDT and CDR2 FYEKMQ (reference sequence). The CDR3 nucleotides are TGTGCCAGCAGCTTCGCCCCCGGGACTACCTACAATGAGCAGTTCTTC. Encoded protein: CASSFAPGTTYNEQFF.

The rearrangement uses TRBV9 and TRBJ2-1; D is uncertain. Germline V CDR1 and CDR2: SGDLS, YYNGEE. V was cut by 0 bases and J by 6 bases, with 10 bases left in between. The CDR3 contains 14 residues. CDR3 amino acids: CASSVGGGSNEQFF. CDR3 nucleotides: TGTGCCAGCAGCGTAGGGGGTGGTAGCAATGAGCAGTTCTTC.

This chain links TRBV19 with TRBJ1-1; unclear D gene. The CDR3 loop spans 14 amino acids. V lost 5 bases and J lost 1, with 11 bases in between. Looked up from germline, CDR1 is LNHDA and CDR2 is SQIVND (reference sequence). This chain's CDR3 is CASSLYPGNTEAFF. DNA of the CDR3: TGTGCCAGTAGTCTTTACCCAGGGAACACTGAAGCTTTCTTT.

J is TRBJ1-2 and V is TRBV29-1; the D gene is possibly TRBD1 (6 bases). CDR1 and CDR2 from the germline V gene are SQVTM and ANQGSEA. CDR3 length equals 13 residues. V lost 1 base and J 2 bases, leaving 8 bases between the germline ends. The CDR3 is CSVEGTANYGYTF. DNA of the CDR3: TGCAGCGTTGAAGGGACAGCCAACTATGGCTACACCTTC.